This T cell receptor beta chain appears in the sequencing data of a study of T-cell reconstitution after alpha-beta-depleted transplantation in children. Regarding the study as a whole: Several hundred expanded graft clones reportedly supplied alpha-beta T cells about two months after transplant. Newly produced T cells mostly accounted for T-cell counts and diversity one year post-transplant. There were some patients whose high TCRbeta diversity at day 60 came from surviving recipient T cells and thymic progenitors.

In the case of this clonotype: Its cognate antigen is unknown.

Using unique molecular identifiers, the investigators prepared the TCRbeta library. TCRdb redid the calling of the PCR reads with MiXCR, one entry per CDR3 protein. Of over 450,000 distinct CDR3 sequences in the sample, 10% were seen once. The sequence derives from a child aged 2 to 10 with inherited bone marrow failure, due to receive a stem cell transplant. Sample: PBMCs, taken before TCRalphabeta/CD19-depleted stem cell transplant.

DNA for the CDR3: TGTGCCAGCAGCTCTCCCAGAGAGCAGTACTTC. Its translation is CASSSPREQYF. This chain uses TRBV3-1 with TRBJ2-7, with D uncertain. V was clipped by 5 bases and J by 7 bases, with 9 bases between them. The CDR3 runs 11 residues. CDR1 is LGHDT, CDR2 YNNKEL, per germline (reference sequence).